This T cell receptor beta chain stems from a study of cytomegalovirus exposure and HLA in healthy donors. The study, taken as a whole, reports: Roughly 170 TCR beta chains were listed as cytomegalovirus-associated. The number of N-insertions in an Asian-associated ancestry cluster was reportedly below the 666-donor mean in a later analysis.

Worth noting for this clone: The antigen is not known.

The study ran its PCR with 60 Vbeta and 13 Jbeta primers. Generated by immunoSEQ multiplex PCR, the TCRdb table keeps only in-frame clones and is missing some. The data contain roughly 250,000 clones, 80% of them singletons. CDR3 length equals 15 residues. Trimming pared 0 bases from V and 3 bases from J, leaving 12 bases between. In germline, CDR1 is SGHDT, CDR2 YYEEEE. This clonotype was sampled from a girl aged 2 to 9 in good health and CMV-seronegative. This chain links TRBV5-6 with TRBJ1-2; D is uncertain. Sequenced sample: PBMCs. CDR3 sequence (DNA): TGTGCCAGCAGCTTGGGGTTTGCGGTGGACTATGGCTACACCTTC. Translating it yields CASSLGFAVDYGYTF.